The clone carrying this T cell receptor beta chain was detected only once. As yet, its antigen is unknown. This sample was included in a study of T cells and Merkel cell carcinoma outcomes. Study conclusions and caveats: Reportedly, T-cell repertoire with density predicts Merkel cell carcinoma outcomes.

Assay: immunoSEQ multiplex PCR; the TCRdb copy retains only in-frame clones and omits some. The repertoire holds about 19,000 clones, with about four fifths as singletons. The CDR3 is 15 amino acids. Trimming took off 0 bases at V and 4 bases at J, with 13 bases between the two ends. CDR1 and CDR2 (germline): SGDLS, YYNGEE. Material: tumor tissue from Merkel cell carcinoma. This chain links TRBV9 with TRBJ1-2; D possibly corresponds to TRBD1 (6 bases). This clonotype originated in a human donor with Merkel cell carcinoma. The CDR3 reads CASSVDGDRSYGYTF. The CDR3, as DNA: TGTGCCAGCAGCGTAGACGGCGACAGGTCCTATGGCTACACCTTC.